These 17 T cell receptor beta chains came from one sample sequenced in a study of blood T cell repertoires in COVID-19. The data were produced by immunoSEQ multiplex PCR, yet TCRdb's version contains in-frame clones alone and is incomplete. The profile covers about 110,000 clones, with approximately 90% appearing a single time and approximately 1.1% taken by the ten largest. The sample was peripheral blood. These receptor sequences come from a human donor in a cohort sampled during active COVID-19.

The rearrangement uses TRBV7-2 and TRBJ1-5; D might be TRBD1 (5 bases). Germline V lookup: CDR1 SGHTA, CDR2 FQGNSA. Trimming removed 6 bases from V and 3 bases from J, with 12 bases in between. The CDR3 is 14 amino acids. The CDR3 protein is CASSLGHINQPQHF. DNA for the CDR3: TGTGCCAGCAGTCTAGGACATATCAATCAGCCCCAGCATTTT.

The rearrangement uses TRBV7-3 and TRBJ2-2; D may be TRBD2 (5 bases). The V end was cut by 2 bases, the J end by 1 base, with 8 bases between. Per germline, CDR1 SGHTA and CDR2 FQGTGA. The CDR3 length is 15 residues. The CDR3 protein is CASSLSSRNTGELFF. The CDR3 nucleotides read TGTGCCAGCAGCTTATCTAGCAGGAACACCGGGGAGCTGTTTTTT.

This clone is a singleton in its sample. The rearrangement links TRBV5-4 to TRBJ2-3; TRBD2 aligns across 10 bases. V lost 4 bases to trimming and J lost 3 bases; unmatched junction nucleotides: 8. The V gene's germline CDR1 is SGHNT and CDR2 YYREEE (reference sequence). CDR3 size: 16 residues. Here the CDR3 reads CASSGYPAGGTDTQYF. The CDR3 region has the DNA TGTGCCAGCAGCGGTTACCCAGCGGGGGGGACAGATACGCAGTATTTT.

The chain links TRBV28 to TRBJ2-2, with D possibly matching TRBD1 (6 bases). The CDR3 spans 16 residues. V dropped 4 bases and J dropped 5 bases, with 17 bases sitting between them. Germline CDR1 reads MDHEN; CDR2 reads SYDVKM. CDR3 sequence (DNA): TGTGCCAGCAGTTACACGGGACAAGGGAGAACCGGGGAGCTGTTTTTT. Encoded protein: CASSYTGQGRTGELFF.

This chain links TRBV5-4 with TRBJ1-1; 8 bases agree with TRBD1. Germline loops: CDR1 SGHNT, CDR2 YYREEE (reference sequence). J was trimmed by 0 bases and V by 1 base; bases with no gene match: 8. The CDR3 runs to 17 residues. The CDR3: CASSLYPGQGMNTEAFF. DNA of the CDR3: TGTGCCAGCAGCTTGTATCCTGGACAGGGCATGAACACTGAAGCTTTCTTT.

This clone has only a few counts. This chain links TRBV7-2 with TRBJ2-7; tentatively, D is TRBD2 (7 bases). V was pared by 1 base and J by 4 bases, with 11 bases between. Germline CDR1 and CDR2: SGHTA and FQGNSA. This CDR3 has 14 residues. As DNA, the CDR3 is TGTGCCAGCAGCTTAGACGGGGGGCGGTACGAGCAGTACTTC. Protein: CASSLDGGRYEQYF.

The chain uses TRBV7-2 and TRBJ2-6; 8 positions agree with TRBD1. Germline assignment: CDR1 SGHTA and CDR2 FQGNSA. The CDR3 runs to 14 residues. With 5 bases clipped from V and 13 bases from J, the junction kept 10 bases outside the gene matches. This chain's CDR3 is CASSGGTGLYVLTF. The CDR3 DNA reads TGTGCCAGCAGCGGAGGGACAGGCCTATATGTCCTGACTTTC.

The V and J genes are TRBV7-2 and TRBJ1-2; D possibly corresponds to TRBD1 (5 bases). CDR3 length: 15 amino acids. Germline V gene data show CDR1 as SGHTA and CDR2 as FQGNSA. Trimming took off 5 bases at V and 4 bases at J, with 17 bases between the two ends. The CDR3 loop reads CASSPSGGVTYGYTF. Written as DNA, the CDR3 is TGTGCCAGCAGCCCCTCGGGGGGAGTGACCTATGGCTACACCTTC. Combining the CDR3 with reference TRBV7-2 and TRBJ1-2 gives the whole variable domain GAGVSQSPSNKVTEKGKDVELRCDPISGHTALYWYRQSLGQGLEFLIYFQGNSAPDKSGLPSDRFSAERTGGSVSTLTIQRTQQEDSAVYLCASSPSGGVTYGYTFGSGTRLTVV.

The J gene is TRBJ2-7, the V gene TRBV28, with 8 bases identical to TRBD1. The CDR3 covers 14 residues. The germline V gene encodes CDR1 MDHEN and CDR2 SYDVKM. With 6 bases clipped from V and 1 base from J, the junction kept 5 bases outside the gene matches. DNA for the CDR3: TGTGCCAGCAGGAGACAGGGGAGGTCCTACGAGCAGTACTTC. Amino acids: CASRRQGRSYEQYF. Looking up the rest from reference TRBV28 and TRBJ2-7 gives the full variable domain: DVKVTQSSRYLVKRTGEKVFLECVQDMDHENMFWYRQDPGLGLRLIYFSYDVKMKEKGDIPEGYSVSREKKERFSLILESASTNQTSMYLCASRRQGRSYEQYFGPGTRLTVT.

The chain's CDR3 is CASSQGLRSYNEQFF. The CDR3 DNA follows: TGTGCCAGCAGCCAGGGACTTCGATCCTACAATGAGCAGTTCTTC. V is TRBV5-4 and J is TRBJ2-1; D is perhaps TRBD2 (6 bases). In germline, CDR1 is SGHNT, CDR2 YYREEE (reference sequence). The length of the CDR3 is 15 residues. Deletions cut 4 bases from V and 1 base from J, with 12 bases between.

This clone was recorded many times. The gene calls are TRBV4-1 and TRBJ1-1, with 9 bases identical to TRBD1. This CDR3 contains 17 residues. V was pared by 4 bases and J by 1 base, with 10 bases of the junction left unmatched. Germline lookup yields CDR1 MGHRA and CDR2 YSYEKL. The chain's CDR3 is CASSRLGMDRGNTEAFF. Here the CDR3 DNA reads TGCGCCAGCAGCCGATTAGGCATGGACAGGGGGAACACTGAAGCTTTCTTT.

This CDR3 reads CASSSQAGGANTGELFF. The CDR3 nucleotides read TGTGCCAGTAGTTCCCAGGCGGGCGGAGCGAACACCGGGGAGCTGTTTTTT. This chain uses TRBV19 with TRBJ2-2, with a possible D match to TRBD2 (5 bases). This CDR3 is 17 amino acids long. V lost 5 bases to trimming and J lost 0 bases, with 16 bases between them. CDR1 and CDR2 from the germline V gene are LNHDA and SQIVND (reference sequence). The whole variable domain, remainder taken from reference TRBV19 and TRBJ2-2, is DGGITQSPKYLFRKEGQNVTLSCEQNLNHDAMYWYRQDPGQGLRLIYYSQIVNDFQKGDIAEGYSVSREKKESFPLTVTSAQKNPTAFYLCASSSQAGGANTGELFFGEGSRLTVL.

The chain uses TRBV7-3 and TRBJ2-5; D not resolved. The germline V gene has CDR1 SGHTA and CDR2 FQGTGA. This CDR3 has 13 amino acids. Trimming left V 5 bases short and J 1 base short, with 8 bases between. The CDR3 loop reads CASSPHLQETQYF. CDR3 sequence (DNA): TGTGCCAGCAGCCCACACCTCCAAGAGACCCAGTACTTC. Combining the CDR3 with reference TRBV7-3 and TRBJ2-5 gives the whole variable domain GAGVSQTPSNKVTEKGKYVELRCDPISGHTALYWYRQSLGQGPEFLIYFQGTGAADDSGLPNDRFFAVRPEGSVSTLKIQRTERGDSAVYLCASSPHLQETQYFGPGTRLLVL.

J is TRBJ2-5 and V is TRBV3-1 (or the pseudogene TRBV3-2), with 9 bases identical to TRBD2. Germline CDR1 LGHDT, CDR2 YNNKEL (reference sequence). V shed 4 bases, J shed 7 bases, and the junction held 7 bases outside the gene matches. The CDR3 contains 14 residues. The CDR3, as DNA: TGTGCCAGCAGCCCTGAGACTAGCGGTTGGACCCAGTACTTC. This encodes CASSPETSGWTQYF.

Details on this clone: The junction does not match germline at one end; this may be a read error. The J gene is TRBJ2-3, the V gene TRBV11-2; 7 bases line up with TRBD1. The CDR3 consists of 14 residues. Germline V CDR1 and CDR2: SGHAT, FQNNGV. The CDR3 spells CASSLDRVMDTQYF. CDR3 coding DNA: TGTGCCAGCAGCCTAGACAGGGTTATGGATACGCAGTATTTT.

The CDR3 loop reads CASSTRHRAGTYEQYF. The CDR3 DNA is TGTGCCAGTAGTACTAGACACAGGGCAGGAACCTACGAGCAGTACTTC. This chain links TRBV19 with TRBJ2-7, with D perhaps matching TRBD1 (6 bases). The germline V gene has CDR1 LNHDA and CDR2 SQIVND (reference sequence). The length of the CDR3 is 16 residues. The V and J ends lost 4 bases and 2 bases respectively, with 18 bases between them. The complete variable domain, with remaining parts taken from reference TRBV19 and TRBJ2-7, reads DGGITQSPKYLFRKEGQNVTLSCEQNLNHDAMYWYRQDPGQGLRLIYYSQIVNDFQKGDIAEGYSVSREKKESFPLTVTSAQKNPTAFYLCASSTRHRAGTYEQYFGPGTRLTVT.

The chain is built from TRBV2 and TRBJ1-2; D is uncertain. The germline CDR1 and CDR2 sequences are SNHLY and FYNNEI. There are 13 residues in the CDR3. V lost 6 bases to trimming and J lost 1 base, with 9 bases between them. The CDR3: CASRPHSNYGYTF. The DNA for the CDR3 is TGTGCCAGCAGGCCCCACAGTAACTATGGCTACACCTTC.